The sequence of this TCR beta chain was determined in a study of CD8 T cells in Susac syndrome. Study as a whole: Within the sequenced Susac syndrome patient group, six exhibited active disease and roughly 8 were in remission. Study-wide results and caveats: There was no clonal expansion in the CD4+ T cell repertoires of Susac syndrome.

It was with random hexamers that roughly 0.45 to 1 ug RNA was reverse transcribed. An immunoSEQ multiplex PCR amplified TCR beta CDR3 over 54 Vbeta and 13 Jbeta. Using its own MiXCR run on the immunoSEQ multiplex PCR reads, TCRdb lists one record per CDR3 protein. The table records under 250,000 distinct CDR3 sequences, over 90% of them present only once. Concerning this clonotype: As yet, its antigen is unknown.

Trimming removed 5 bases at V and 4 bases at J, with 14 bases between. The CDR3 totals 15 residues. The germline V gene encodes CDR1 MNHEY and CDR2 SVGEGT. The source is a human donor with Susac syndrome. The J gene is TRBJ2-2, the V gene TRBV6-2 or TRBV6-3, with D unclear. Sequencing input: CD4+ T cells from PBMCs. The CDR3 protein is CASSVPARLTGELFF. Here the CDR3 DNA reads TGTGCCAGCAGTGTCCCCGCACGGCTCACCGGGGAGCTGTTTTTT.